The rows below give T cell receptor beta chains drawn from one sample of a study of PD-1 blockade in mismatch repair-deficient tumors. Clones were sequenced by immunoSEQ multiplex PCR, and TCRdb holds only the in-frame ones, with some missing. The data show more than 15,000 clones, with 80% to 85% seen just once and around 3% held by the top ten. This specimen consisted of PBMCs, obtained 4 weeks after starting pembrolizumab. These receptors originate from an adult with mismatch repair-deficient cancer. Both conserved end residues are part of each CDR3. D genes are given only for firm matches. Clone size is not always given. Where it is, it says once, few, many or a class for expanded clones.

D	length	V	size	J	DNA	CDR3
TRBD1	17	TRBV7-9	NA	TRBJ1-1	TGTGCCAGCAGCCACCCTCAGGACAGGGCGGCGGGGACTGAAGCTTTCTTT	CASSHPQDRAAGTEAFF
NA	13	TRBV30	NA	TRBJ2-7	TGTGCCTGGAGCGTAACTATAAGCTACGAGCAGTACTTC	CAWSVTISYEQYF
TRBD1	12	TRBV19	NA	TRBJ2-1	TGTGCCACCCTATCCCGGGACAGTGAGCAGTTCTTC	CATLSRDSEQFF
NA	14	TRBV5-1	NA	TRBJ2-5	TGCGCCAGCAGCTTGGTAGGGGCCGGAGAGACCCAGTACTTC	CASSLVGAGETQYF
NA	15	TRBV5-1	NA	TRBJ1-1	TGCGCCAGCAGCTTGCAGCCACAGGGTGAGACTGAAGCTTTCTTT	CASSLQPQGETEAFF
TRBD2	14	TRBV5-1	NA	TRBJ2-1	TGCGCCAGCAGCTTGGGCGCGGGAGACTATGAGCAGTTCTTC	CASSLGAGDYEQFF
TRBD2	16	TRBV13	NA	TRBJ2-1	TGTGCCAGCAGCCCCCCCAGCGGGAGCGTCTACAATGAGCAGTTCTTC	CASSPPSGSVYNEQFF
TRBD2	17	TRBV5-1	NA	TRBJ2-1	TGCGCCAGCAGCTCGGGACTAGCGGGCCTAAACTACAATGAGCAGTTCTTC	CASSSGLAGLNYNEQFF
TRBD1	12	TRBV5-1	NA	TRBJ2-3	TGCGCCACCCGGGACAGTACAGATACGCAGTATTTT	CATRDSTDTQYF
TRBD1	15	TRBV19	NA	TRBJ1-5	TGTGCCACACGAGCTCCCGGGACAGGGCATCAGCCCCAGCATTTT	CATRAPGTGHQPQHF
TRBD1	16	TRBV6-1	few	TRBJ2-7	TGTGCCAGCAGTGAAAGGGACAGGTGGGGAGGCTACGAGCAGTACTTC	CASSERDRWGGYEQYF
TRBD1	17	TRBV6-1	NA	TRBJ1-3	TGTGCCAGCAGTGAAGTGCGCGGGACAGGGGGCCGAAACACCATATATTTT	CASSEVRGTGGRNTIYF
NA	14	TRBV10-3	NA	TRBJ1-1	TGTGCCATCAGTGAGACGGAAGGAGCCACTGAAGCTTTCTTT	CAISETEGATEAFF
TRBD1	18	TRBV7-8	NA	TRBJ1-1	TGTGCCAGCAGCTTAGCGGTAGGACAGGGGGCCGGGTTTACTGAAGCTTTCTTT	CASSLAVGQGAGFTEAFF
NA	13	TRBV7-3	NA	TRBJ1-1	TGTGCCAGCAGCTGGGACACGAACACTGAAGCTTTCTTT	CASSWDTNTEAFF
NA	16	TRBV28	once	TRBJ2-5	TGTGCCAGCAGTCCCCCAGGTGCGGGAAATAGGGAGACCCAGTACTTC	CASSPPGAGNRETQYF
NA	14	TRBV10-2	few	TRBJ2-7	TGCGCCAGCAGCGGGAGATGGGTTCCCTACGAGCAGTACTTC	CASSGRWVPYEQYF
NA	13	TRBV28	NA	TRBJ1-3	TGTGCCAGCAGTTTAGAGGCCGGAAACACCATATATTTT	CASSLEAGNTIYF
TRBD1	13	TRBV19	once	TRBJ1-2	TGTGCCAGCTGGGACAGGGTGAACTATGGCTACACCTTC	CASWDRVNYGYTF
NA	13	TRBV6-5	few	TRBJ2-7	TGTGCCAGCAGTTTTTCCAGGAAATACGAGCAGTACTTC	CASSFSRKYEQYF
TRBD1	16	TRBV7-2	NA	TRBJ1-3	TGTGCCAGCAGCCCGTCTACAGGGGGCTCTGGAAACACCATATATTTT	CASSPSTGGSGNTIYF
TRBD1	14	TRBV19	NA	TRBJ1-1	TGTGCCAGTAGTCACAGGGGGGATCGGACTGAAGCTTTCTTT	CASSHRGDRTEAFF
TRBD1	13	TRBV11-2	NA	TRBJ1-2	TGTGCCAGCAGCACCGGGACAGGGGATGGCTACACCTTC	CASSTGTGDGYTF
TRBD1	17	TRBV7-3	NA	TRBJ2-3	TGTGCCAGCAGCTTAACGCTGGCGACAGGGCTCACAGATACGCAGTATTTT	CASSLTLATGLTDTQYF
NA	14	TRBV2	NA	TRBJ2-5	TGTGCCAGCAGTGAAGGACAGACGCGAGAGACCCAGTACTTC	CASSEGQTRETQYF
NA	12	TRBV11-2	once	TRBJ2-4	TGTGCCAGCACCCGCAATCAGAACATTCAGTACTTC	CASTRNQNIQYF
TRBD2	16	TRBV7-3	once	TRBJ2-3	TGTGCCAGCAGCTCTGAGACTAGCGGGAGGGCGGGTACGCAGTATTTT	CASSSETSGRAGTQYF
TRBD1	15	TRBV5-1	NA	TRBJ2-3	TGCGCCAGCAGCTTGGGGGACAGTATGACAGATACGCAGTATTTT	CASSLGDSMTDTQYF
NA	11	TRBV5-1	NA	TRBJ2-1	TGCGCCAGCAGGACAGTCGATGAGCAGTTCTTC	CASRTVDEQFF
NA	16	TRBV19	NA	TRBJ1-5	TGTGCCAGTAGTATTCTGCAGGGGCATAGCAATCAGCCCCAGCATTTT	CASSILQGHSNQPQHF
TRBD1	15	TRBV12-5	NA	TRBJ1-5	TGTGCTAGTGGACTCTACAGGGGGTACGAACAGCCCCAGCATTTT	CASGLYRGYEQPQHF
TRBD1	13	TRBV19	NA	TRBJ1-2	TGTGCCAGTAAAGACAGGGCCTACTATGGCTACACCTTC	CASKDRAYYGYTF
NA	14	TRBV21-1	NA	TRBJ2-7	TGTGCCAGCTTGGCACATGGACTTTCCTACGAGCAGTACTTC	CASLAHGLSYEQYF
NA	15	TRBV19	NA	TRBJ1-2	TGTGCCAGTAGGCTGAGGACAGCCAGCCTGCGGGGCTACACCTTC	CASRLRTASLRGYTF
TRBD2	16	TRBV19	NA	TRBJ2-1	TGTGCCAGTAGTATCCGGACTAGCGGGAGTAGGAATGAGCAGTTCTTC	CASSIRTSGSRNEQFF
TRBD1	14	TRBV28	once	TRBJ2-1	TGTGCCAGCAGTTCCGGACAGGGAGCCTTAGCCTTAGTCTTC	CASSSGQGALALVF
NA	14	TRBV2	NA	TRBJ2-7	TGTGCCAGCTCCAAGGAGGCGGGCCCCTACGAGCAGTACTTC	CASSKEAGPYEQYF
TRBD1	18	TRBV5-4	NA	TRBJ1-3	TGTGCCAGCAGCTTGGAGATACGGACAGGGAGCTCTGGAAACACCATATATTTT	CASSLEIRTGSSGNTIYF
NA	13	TRBV18	NA	TRBJ2-3	TGTGCCAGCTCACCAGGCAGGAGGGATACGCAGTATTTT	CASSPGRRDTQYF
TRBD2	14	TRBV27	few	TRBJ2-4	TGTGCCAGCAGTAAGGGACTAGGGGAAAACATTCAGTACTTC	CASSKGLGENIQYF